Included here is one T cell receptor (beta chain) sequence, with context. This CDR3 contains 13 residues. V was trimmed by 7 bases and J by 2 bases, leaving 9 bases between them. Germline CDR1 is MNHEY and CDR2 is SVGAGI. In the original analysis: Amplification of reference gene primers was used by the study to estimate nucleated cell counts. Only in-frame clones appear in the TCRdb table, and some are missing; sequencing was by immunoSEQ multiplex PCR. D and trimming were read from the DNA, whereas the V and J calls and clone size are those reported in that table. The sample has 35,000 to 45,000 clones, about three quarters seen once. The data stem from a study of blood T cell repertoires in COVID-19. Overall study context: Acute-phase and convalescent COVID-19 samples originated in the United States, Italy and Spain. From T cells, B-cell-depleted T cells, or PBMCs came the material, which was cDNA or gDNA.

This clonotype was sampled from an older woman with acute or convalescent COVID-19. This chain joins TRBV6-5 and TRBJ1-5, with a weak D call TRBD1 (5 bases). Material for sequencing was peripheral blood. CDR3 sequence reads: CASTTQGNQPQHF. CDR3 sequence (DNA): TGTGCCAGCACGACACAGGGCAATCAGCCCCAGCATTTT.